Sequencing of this TCR beta chain was carried out in a study of beta chain features in type 1 diabetes. Overall study: In all, 107,917,701 sorted cells from all samples were analyzed. Study outcomes and limitations: Shortening of TCRB CDR3s, moderate but significant, appeared in all four CD4+ subsets of Type 1 diabetes patients. Whatever favoring of shorter templates PCR might show would apply equally to patients and controls.

As every portion of the isolated RNA was reverse transcribed, the sequencing read expressed TCRB transcripts. Profiling relied on immunoSEQ multiplex PCR, and the TCRdb table lists in-frame clones only, not all of them. In the table there are 200,000 to 300,000 clones, 68% of which are singletons. Staining for CD45RO/CCR7/CD25/CD127/CD95/CD27 allowed sorting of CD4+ naive, central memory, regulatory and stem cell-like memory cells. Germline V gene lookup returns CDR1 SNHLY and CDR2 FYNNEI. With 4 bases removed from V and 5 bases from J, the gap between germline ends came to 14 bases. The CDR3 contains 15 residues. Regarding this clone: Its antigen is unknown.

The TCR originated in a man in his thirties or forties in good health. Sequencing was done on a sample of naive CD4+ T cells from blood. The chain employs TRBV2 and TRBJ2-2; perhaps TRBD2 as D (6 bases). The CDR3 nucleotides are TGTGCCAGCAGTGTACTAGCCTTGAAGACCGGGGAGCTGTTTTTT. Translated, it gives CASSVLALKTGELFF.